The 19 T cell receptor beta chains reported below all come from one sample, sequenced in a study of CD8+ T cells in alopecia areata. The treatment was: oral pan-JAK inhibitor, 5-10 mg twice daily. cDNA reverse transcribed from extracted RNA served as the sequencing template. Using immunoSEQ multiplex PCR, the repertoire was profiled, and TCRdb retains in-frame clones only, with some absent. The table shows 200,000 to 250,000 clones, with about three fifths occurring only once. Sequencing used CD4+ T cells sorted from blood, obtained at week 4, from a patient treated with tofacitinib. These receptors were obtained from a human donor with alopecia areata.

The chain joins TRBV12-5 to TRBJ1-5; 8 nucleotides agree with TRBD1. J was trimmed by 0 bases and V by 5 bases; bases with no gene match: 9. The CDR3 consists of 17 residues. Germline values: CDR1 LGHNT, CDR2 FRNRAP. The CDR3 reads CASGSRQGLYSNQPQHF. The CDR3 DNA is TGTGCTAGTGGTAGTCGACAGGGGCTTTATAGCAATCAGCCCCAGCATTTT. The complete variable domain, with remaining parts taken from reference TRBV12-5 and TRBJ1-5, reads DARVTQTPRHKVTEMGQEVTMRCQPILGHNTVFWYRQTMMQGLELLAYFRNRAPLDDSGMPKDRFSAEMPDATLATLKIQPSEPRDSAVYFCASGSRQGLYSNQPQHFGDGTRLSIL.

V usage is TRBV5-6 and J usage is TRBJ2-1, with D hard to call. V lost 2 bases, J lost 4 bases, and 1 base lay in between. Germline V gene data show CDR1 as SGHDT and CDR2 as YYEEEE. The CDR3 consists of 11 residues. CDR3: CASSFYNEQFF. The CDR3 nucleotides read TGTGCCAGCAGCTTTTACAATGAGCAGTTCTTC.

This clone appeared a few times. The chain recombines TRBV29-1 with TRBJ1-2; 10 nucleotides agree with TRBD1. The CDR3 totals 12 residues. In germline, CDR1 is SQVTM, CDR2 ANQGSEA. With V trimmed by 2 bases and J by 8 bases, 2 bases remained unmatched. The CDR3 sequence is CSVERDRGGYTF. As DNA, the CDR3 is TGCAGCGTTGAAAGGGACAGGGGAGGCTACACCTTC. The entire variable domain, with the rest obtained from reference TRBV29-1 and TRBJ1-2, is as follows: SAVISQKPSRDICQRGTSLTIQCQVDSQVTMMFWYRQQPGQSLTLIATANQGSEATYESGFVIDKFPISRPNLTFSTLTVSNMSPEDSSIYLCSVERDRGGYTFGSGTRLTVV.

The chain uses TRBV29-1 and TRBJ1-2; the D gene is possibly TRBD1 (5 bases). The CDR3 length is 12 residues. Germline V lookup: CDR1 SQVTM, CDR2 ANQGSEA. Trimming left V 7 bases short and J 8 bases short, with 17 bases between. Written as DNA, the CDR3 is TGCAGCGGTAATACCGGGACGAGAGGCTACACCTTC. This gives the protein CSGNTGTRGYTF.

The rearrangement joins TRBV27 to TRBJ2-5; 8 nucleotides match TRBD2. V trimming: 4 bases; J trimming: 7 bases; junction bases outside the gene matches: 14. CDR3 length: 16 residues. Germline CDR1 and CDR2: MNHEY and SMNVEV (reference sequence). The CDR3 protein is CASSSIAGIREVTQYF. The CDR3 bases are TGTGCCAGCAGTTCCATAGCGGGGATTCGGGAAGTGACCCAGTACTTC.

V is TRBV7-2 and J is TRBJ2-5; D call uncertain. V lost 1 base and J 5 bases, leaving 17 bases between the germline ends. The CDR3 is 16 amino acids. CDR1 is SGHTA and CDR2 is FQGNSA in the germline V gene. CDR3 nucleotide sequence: TGTGCCAGCAGCTTAGGAGGAACAGTCAAGAGGGAGACCCAGTACTTC. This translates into CASSLGGTVKRETQYF.

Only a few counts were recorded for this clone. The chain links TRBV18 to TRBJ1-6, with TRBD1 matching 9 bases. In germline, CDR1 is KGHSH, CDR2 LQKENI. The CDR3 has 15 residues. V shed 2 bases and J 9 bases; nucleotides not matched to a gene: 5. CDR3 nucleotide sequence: TGTGCCAGCTCACCAGGGGACAGGGTTGGTTCACCCCTCCACTTT. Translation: CASSPGDRVGSPLHF.

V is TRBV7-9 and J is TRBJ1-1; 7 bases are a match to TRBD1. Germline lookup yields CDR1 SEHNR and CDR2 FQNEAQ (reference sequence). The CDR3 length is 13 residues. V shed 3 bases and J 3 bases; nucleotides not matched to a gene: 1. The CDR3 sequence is CASSLQGDTEAFF. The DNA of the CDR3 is TGTGCCAGCAGCTTGCAGGGGGACACTGAAGCTTTCTTT. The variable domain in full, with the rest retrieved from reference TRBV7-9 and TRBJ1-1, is DTGVSQNPRHKITKRGQNVTFRCDPISEHNRLYWYRQTLGQGPEFLTYFQNEAQLEKSRLLSDRFSAERPKGSFSTLEIQRTEQGDSAMYLCASSLQGDTEAFFGQGTRLTVV.

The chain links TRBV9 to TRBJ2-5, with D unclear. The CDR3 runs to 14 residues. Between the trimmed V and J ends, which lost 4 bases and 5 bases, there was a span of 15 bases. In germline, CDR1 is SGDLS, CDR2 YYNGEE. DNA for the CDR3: TGTGCCAGCAGCCCACACGGGTCGAGGGAGACCCAGTACTTC. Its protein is CASSPHGSRETQYF.

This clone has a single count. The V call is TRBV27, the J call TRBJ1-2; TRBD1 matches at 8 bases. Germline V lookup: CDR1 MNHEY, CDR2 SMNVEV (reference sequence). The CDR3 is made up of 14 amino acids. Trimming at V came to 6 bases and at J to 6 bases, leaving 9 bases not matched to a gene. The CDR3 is CASSLDRGRHGYTF. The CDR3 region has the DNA TGTGCCAGCAGCCTAGACAGGGGACGGCATGGCTACACCTTC.

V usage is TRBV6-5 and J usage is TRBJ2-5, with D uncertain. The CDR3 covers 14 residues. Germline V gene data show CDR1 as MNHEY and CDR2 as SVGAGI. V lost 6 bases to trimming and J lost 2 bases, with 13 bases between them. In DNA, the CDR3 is TGTGCCAGCAGCCCCCGGGTCCTGCAAGAGACCCAGTACTTC. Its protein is CASSPRVLQETQYF.

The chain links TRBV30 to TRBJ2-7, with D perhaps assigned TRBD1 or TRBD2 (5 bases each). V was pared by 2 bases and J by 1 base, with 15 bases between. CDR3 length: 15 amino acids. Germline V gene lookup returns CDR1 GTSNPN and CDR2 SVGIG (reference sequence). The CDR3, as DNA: TGTGCCTGGAGTCCCCAAGGTGAGGGGTCCTACGAGCAGTACTTC. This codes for CAWSPQGEGSYEQYF.

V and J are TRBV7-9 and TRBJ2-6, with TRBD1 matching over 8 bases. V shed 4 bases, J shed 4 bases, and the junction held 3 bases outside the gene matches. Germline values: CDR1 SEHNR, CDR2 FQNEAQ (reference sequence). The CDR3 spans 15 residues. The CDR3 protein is CASSWTGTGANVLTF. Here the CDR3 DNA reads TGTGCCAGCAGCTGGACAGGGACGGGGGCCAACGTCCTGACTTTC.

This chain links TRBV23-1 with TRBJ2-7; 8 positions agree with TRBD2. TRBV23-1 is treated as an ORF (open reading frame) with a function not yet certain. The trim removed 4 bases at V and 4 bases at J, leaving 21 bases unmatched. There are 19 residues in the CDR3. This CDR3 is CASSLVKRGLPRWAYEQYF. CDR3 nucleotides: TGCGCCAGCAGTCTGGTTAAGCGGGGGCTACCCAGGTGGGCGTACGAGCAGTACTTC.

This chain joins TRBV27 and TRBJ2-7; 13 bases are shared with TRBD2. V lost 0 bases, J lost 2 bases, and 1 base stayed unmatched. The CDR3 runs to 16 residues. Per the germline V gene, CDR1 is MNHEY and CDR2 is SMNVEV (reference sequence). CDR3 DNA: TGTGCCAGCAGTTTATCCGGGACTAGCGGGACCTACGAGCAGTACTTC. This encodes CASSLSGTSGTYEQYF.

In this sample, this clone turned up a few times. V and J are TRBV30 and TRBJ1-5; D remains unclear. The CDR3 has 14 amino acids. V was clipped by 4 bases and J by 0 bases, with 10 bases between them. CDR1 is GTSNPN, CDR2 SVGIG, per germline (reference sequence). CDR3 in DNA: TGTGCCTGGAAAGGTGCGGTTAGCAATCAGCCCCAGCATTTT. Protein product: CAWKGAVSNQPQHF.

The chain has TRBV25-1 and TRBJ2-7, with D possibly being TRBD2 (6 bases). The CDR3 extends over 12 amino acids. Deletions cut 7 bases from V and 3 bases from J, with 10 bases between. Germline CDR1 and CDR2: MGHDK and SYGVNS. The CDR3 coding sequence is TGTGCCAGCAAGGAGGGTAACTACGAGCAGTACTTC. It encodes CASKEGNYEQYF.

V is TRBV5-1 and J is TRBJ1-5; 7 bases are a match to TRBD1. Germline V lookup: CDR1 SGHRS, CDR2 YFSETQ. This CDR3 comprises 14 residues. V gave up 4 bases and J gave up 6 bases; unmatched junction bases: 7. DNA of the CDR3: TGCGCCAGCAGCATTAACAGGGGTCGTCAGCCCCAGCATTTT. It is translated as CASSINRGRQPQHF. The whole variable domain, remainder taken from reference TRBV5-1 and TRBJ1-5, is KAGVTQTPRYLIKTRGQQVTLSCSPISGHRSVSWYQQTPGQGLQFLFEYFSETQRNKGNFPGRFSGRQFSNSRSEMNVSTLELGDSALYLCASSINRGRQPQHFGDGTRLSIL.

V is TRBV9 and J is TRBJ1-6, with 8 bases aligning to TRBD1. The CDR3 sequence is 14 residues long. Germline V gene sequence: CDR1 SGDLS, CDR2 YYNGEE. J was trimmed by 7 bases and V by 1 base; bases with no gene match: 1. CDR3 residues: CASSVQGANSPLHF. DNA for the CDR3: TGTGCCAGCAGCGTACAGGGGGCCAATTCACCCCTCCACTTT.